The following is a T cell receptor (beta chain) sequence with its context. What it binds is unknown. These data belong to a study of PD-1 blockade in classical Hodgkin lymphoma. On the study more broadly: With a 2-week interval, patients received intravenous nivolumab at 3 mg/kg.

The length of the CDR3 is 15 residues. Per germline, CDR1 SGHRS and CDR2 YFSETQ. V lost 3 bases to trimming and J lost 1 base; unmatched junction nucleotides: 6. The protocol was immunoSEQ multiplex PCR, while the TCRdb copy is restricted to in-frame clones and leaves out a portion. This sample has 130,000 to 150,000 clones; under 85% occur once, and the top ten carry 7.5% to 10%. All patients relapsed after autologous stem cell transplantation, and brentuximab vedotin exposure varied. Study-wide findings and caveats: According to reports, newly diagnosed patients had lower baseline TCR diversity than healthy donors, and relapsed/refractory patients had lower baseline TCR diversity still. By cycle point C4D1, TCR diversity had risen significantly in CD4+ cells (but not CD8+ cells). Whatever underlies the repertoire differences (possibly disease activity or prior therapy) remains undefined.

Sequenced here: peripheral blood mononuclear cells (PBMCs), sampled before the second cycle of nivolumab. The chain recombines TRBV5-1 with TRBJ2-5, with 7 bases matching TRBD1. The source of this sequence is a human donor with classical Hodgkin lymphoma. Here the CDR3 DNA reads TGCGCCAGCAGCTCCGGGACAGCGATCCAAGAGACCCAGTACTTC. As protein: CASSSGTAIQETQYF.